This note documents a single TCR beta chain sequence. Its specificity is unknown. It was the roughly 130-subject validation cohort, separate from the roughly 700-subject first cohort, to which the donors belonged. This entry is derived from a study of cytomegalovirus exposure and HLA in healthy donors. Study-level points and caveats: According to a subsequent analysis, TCR clusters identified in the first cohort showed a tendency to co-occur across the 110 or so validation repertoires. Associated with cytomegalovirus, according to the listing, were 150 to 200 TCR beta chains. A classifier reportedly called cytomegalovirus status with high sensitivity and specificity.

Assay: immunoSEQ multiplex PCR; the TCRdb copy retains only in-frame clones and omits some. The sample contains more than 110,000 clones, about 86% of which appear only once. This CDR3 is 13 amino acids long. V dropped 0 bases and J dropped 6 bases, with 9 bases sitting between them. Germline V gene lookup returns CDR1 MNHEY and CDR2 SMNVEV (reference sequence). This receptor was obtained from a woman aged 18-30 years in good health and CMV-seropositive. Material for sequencing was PBMCs. J is TRBJ2-7 and V is TRBV27; D remains ambiguous. In nucleotides, the CDR3 is TGTGCCAGCAGTTTATCCGCTCGGTCCGAGCAGTACTTC. This gives the protein CASSLSARSEQYF.